This T cell receptor beta chain was sequenced for a study of blood T cell repertoires in COVID-19. Study-wide background: Samples came from the United States, Italy and Spain, spanning acute and convalescent COVID-19.

The germline CDR1 and CDR2 sequences are SGDLS and YYNGEE. This CDR3 has 15 residues. With 0 bases clipped from V and 3 bases from J, the junction kept 1 base outside the gene matches. Original methodology: Estimation of nucleated cell counts was performed using reference gene primer amplification. Assay: immunoSEQ multiplex PCR; the TCRdb copy retains only in-frame clones and omits some. V, J and clone size were drawn from that table, and D and trimming were deduced from the DNA. Here the sample spans about 140,000 clones, 85% to 90% being singletons. This clone was seen a single time. The source of this sequence is a woman over 75 with acute or convalescent COVID-19. The chain is built from TRBV9 and TRBJ2-1, with 9 bases matching TRBD1. What was sequenced was peripheral blood. The CDR3 sequence: CASSVETGGYNEQFF. As DNA, the CDR3 is TGTGCCAGCAGCGTAGAGACAGGGGGCTACAATGAGCAGTTCTTC. The full variable domain, with the rest looked up from reference TRBV9 and TRBJ2-1, is DSGVTQTPKHLITATGQRVTLRCSPRSGDLSVYWYQQSLDQGLQFLIQYYNGEERAKGNILERFSAQQFPDLHSELNLSSLELGDSALYFCASSVETGGYNEQFFGPGTRLTVL.